These 27 T cell receptor beta chains originate from one sample sequenced in a study of blood T cell repertoires in COVID-19. The repertoire was sequenced with immunoSEQ multiplex PCR; TCRdb's copy has only in-frame clones and lacks some. The table lists 450,000 or so clones, less than 95% of them singletons. Sequencing used PBMCs or T cells enriched from blood (not recorded which). These receptors were obtained from a man between 18 and 29 years old who had recovered from COVID-19.

This chain connects TRBV27 to TRBJ2-5, with TRBD2 as a possible D gene (6 bases). Germline V gene data show CDR1 as MNHEY and CDR2 as SMNVEV (reference sequence). V was trimmed by 5 bases and J by 2 bases, leaving 12 bases between them. The CDR3 consists of 14 residues. The CDR3 protein is CASSPTGEQETQYF. CDR3 sequence (DNA): TGTGCCAGCAGTCCGACGGGGGAGCAAGAGACCCAGTACTTC.

The chain couples TRBV9 to TRBJ1-5, with 7 positions matching TRBD1. The CDR3 is 16 amino acids. Germline loops: CDR1 SGDLS, CDR2 YYNGEE. Losses at the gene ends were 4 bases for V and 1 base for J; bases not matched to a gene: 8. CDR3 protein: CASSLDPTGSNQPQHF. The DNA of the CDR3 is TGTGCCAGCAGCCTTGACCCGACAGGGAGCAATCAGCCCCAGCATTTT.

This clone was recorded only once. V and J are TRBV5-4 and TRBJ2-4; 8 bases agree with TRBD2. The CDR3 loop spans 14 amino acids. Germline trimming cut 0 bases from V and 14 bases from J; bases unmatched to any gene: 10. From germline, CDR1 is SGHNT and CDR2 YYREEE (reference sequence). The CDR3 nucleotides are TGTGCCAGCAGCTTGGCGGGAGGGCCTCCGGCTGAGTACTTC. Encoded protein: CASSLAGGPPAEYF. Using reference TRBV5-4 and TRBJ2-4 for the parts outside the CDR3, the full variable domain is ETGVTQSPTHLIKTRGQQVTLRCSSQSGHNTVSWYQQALGQGPQFIFQYYREEENGRGNFPPRFSGLQFPNYSSELNVNALELDDSALYLCASSLAGGPPAEYFGAGTRLSVL.

The genes are TRBV7-3 and TRBJ2-7, with 13 nucleotides matching TRBD2. The germline gives CDR1 SGHTA, CDR2 FQGTGA. CDR3 length: 18 residues. J gave up 2 bases and V 2 bases, and 9 bases lay outside the gene matches. CDR3 sequence reads: CASSLSSSTSGGTYEQYF. The CDR3 nucleotides read TGTGCCAGCAGCTTATCTTCGTCGACTAGCGGGGGGACCTACGAGCAGTACTTC.

This clone was seen only once. The chain carries TRBV11-2 and TRBJ1-2, with 9 bases that match TRBD1. CDR3 length equals 15 residues. The germline V gene encodes CDR1 SGHAT and CDR2 FQNNGV. J was trimmed by 5 bases and V by 4 bases; bases with no gene match: 8. The CDR3 DNA is TGTGCCAGCAGCTCCTCGGACAGGGGAGGATATGGCTACACCTTC. Translating gives CASSSSDRGGYGYTF.

The chain joins TRBV10-2 to TRBJ2-5; 8 nucleotides line up with TRBD1. Looked up from germline, CDR1 is WSHSY and CDR2 is SAAADI. The CDR3 spans 12 residues. After removal of 8 bases from V and 5 bases from J, the junction contained 4 bases not matched to a gene. For the CDR3, the DNA is TGCGCCAGCGGACAGGGTTTGGAGACCCAGTACTTC. It encodes CASGQGLETQYF.

CDR3 sequence (DNA): TGTGCCAGCTCACTGACAGAGAATCAGCCCCAGCATTTT. Translation gives CASSLTENQPQHF. The chain carries TRBV18 and TRBJ1-5; weak D call: TRBD1 (5 bases). Trimming shortened V by 4 bases and J by 4 bases, and 8 bases separated the two germline ends. Germline lookup yields CDR1 KGHSH and CDR2 LQKENI. This CDR3 has 13 residues.

The V gene is TRBV4-1, the J gene TRBJ1-2, with 10 bases fitting TRBD1. The V gene end was trimmed by 2 bases and the J gene end by 2 bases; junction bases not matched to a gene: 2. The CDR3 sequence is 15 residues long. In germline, CDR1 is MGHRA, CDR2 YSYEKL. This CDR3 is CASSQPGQGNYGYTF. DNA for the CDR3: TGCGCCAGCAGCCAACCGGGACAGGGGAACTATGGCTACACCTTC.

This rearrangement joins TRBV5-1 to TRBJ1-2; D is possibly TRBD1 (6 bases). V shed 0 bases and J shed 5 bases, with 14 bases lying between them. The V gene's germline CDR1 is SGHRS and CDR2 YFSETQ. The CDR3 covers 15 residues. The CDR3 region has the DNA TGCGCCAGCAGCTTGGGGCCCGGACAGACGTATGGCTACACCTTC. Residues: CASSLGPGQTYGYTF.

This clone was seen only a few times. The chain links TRBV5-1 to TRBJ1-3, with D hard to call. From germline, CDR1 is SGHRS and CDR2 YFSETQ. V lost 4 bases to trimming and J lost 2 bases, with 10 bases between them. The CDR3 runs 14 residues. As DNA, the CDR3 is TGCGCCAGCAGCACGGACGGGACTGGAAACACCATATATTTT. Translating gives CASSTDGTGNTIYF.

V is TRBV5-1 and J is TRBJ2-5; 10 nucleotides agree with TRBD2. Trimming took 3 bases from V and 2 from J; bases not matched to a gene: 10. Germline values: CDR1 SGHRS, CDR2 YFSETQ. The CDR3 covers 17 residues. CDR3 residues: CASSSGAGTSAQETQYF. CDR3 coding DNA: TGCGCCAGCAGCTCGGGGGCTGGGACTAGCGCACAAGAGACCCAGTACTTC.

V gene TRBV7-3 combines with J gene TRBJ2-2, with 7 bases fitting TRBD1. The ends lost 5 bases at V and 6 bases at J; junction bases unmatched: 3. This CDR3 region has 13 residues. The germline gives CDR1 SGHTA, CDR2 FQGTGA. The CDR3 region has the DNA TGTGCCAGCAGCCCCACAGGGGCCGGGGAGCTGTTTTTT. This encodes CASSPTGAGELFF.

The chain uses TRBV18 and TRBJ2-1; unclear D gene. The CDR3 runs to 12 residues. V dropped 2 bases and J dropped 8 bases, with 7 bases sitting between them. Germline assignment: CDR1 KGHSH and CDR2 LQKENI. The CDR3 DNA sequence: TGTGCCAGCTCACCAAAAACGGATGAGCAGTTCTTC. Translating gives CASSPKTDEQFF.

The V and J genes are TRBV10-3 and TRBJ1-5, with D perhaps TRBD1 (5 bases). With 2 bases removed from V and 0 bases from J, the gap between germline ends came to 11 bases. The V gene's germline CDR1 is ENHRY and CDR2 SYGVKD. The CDR3 consists of 16 residues. This chain's CDR3 is CAISEDRSYSNQPQHF. CDR3 DNA: TGTGCCATCAGTGAGGACAGATCCTATAGCAATCAGCCCCAGCATTTT.

CDR3 in amino acids: CASSRKKTGQLNTEAFF. The DNA of the CDR3 is TGTGCCAGCAGCCGGAAGAAAACGGGACAGCTGAACACTGAAGCTTTCTTT. This chain connects TRBV14 to TRBJ1-1; 7 bases are shared with TRBD1. Germline-derived CDR1 and CDR2 are SGHDN and FVKESK. The junction had 11 bases not matched to a gene; V was cut back by 4 bases and J by 0 bases. The CDR3 consists of 17 residues.

The gene calls are TRBV5-6 and TRBJ1-2, with 9 bases matching TRBD1. Looked up from germline, CDR1 is SGHDT and CDR2 is YYEEEE. The CDR3 is 16 amino acids. The trim removed 3 bases at V and 8 bases at J, leaving 14 bases unmatched. The CDR3 DNA sequence: TGTGCCAGCAGCTCCCACGGGGGGACAGGGTTGAGCGGCTACACCTTC. It codes for CASSSHGGTGLSGYTF.

This chain uses TRBV28 with TRBJ2-7; D remains ambiguous. The CDR3 is made up of 14 amino acids. V lost 7 bases and J lost 0, with 13 bases in between. Per the germline V gene, CDR1 is MDHEN and CDR2 is SYDVKM. CDR3 loop: CASTPSGDSYEQYF. The CDR3 DNA sequence: TGTGCCAGCACCCCCTCAGGCGACTCCTACGAGCAGTACTTC. The full variable domain, in which reference TRBV28 and TRBJ2-7 provide the parts outside the CDR3, is DVKVTQSSRYLVKRTGEKVFLECVQDMDHENMFWYRQDPGLGLRLIYFSYDVKMKEKGDIPEGYSVSREKKERFSLILESASTNQTSMYLCASTPSGDSYEQYFGPGTRLTVT.

V and J are TRBV30 and TRBJ1-1, with 7 bases matching TRBD1. This CDR3 spans 11 amino acids. CDR1 GTSNPN and CDR2 SVGIG come from the germline V gene (reference sequence). The V and J ends lost 7 bases and 7 bases, in that order; junction bases with no gene match: 6. CDR3 amino acids: CASSDRDEAFF. For the CDR3, the DNA is TGTGCCTCCTCCGACAGGGATGAAGCTTTCTTT.

J is TRBJ2-5 and V is TRBV11-2, with D possibly matching TRBD2 (5 bases). Germline CDR1 is SGHAT and CDR2 is FQNNGV. V gave up 0 bases and J gave up 4 bases, with 6 bases separating them. The CDR3 loop spans 13 amino acids. The CDR3 sequence: CASSLDRGETQYF. CDR3 nucleotide sequence: TGTGCCAGCAGCTTAGACCGGGGAGAGACCCAGTACTTC.

The chain links TRBV6-6 to TRBJ2-5, with a weak D call TRBD1 (6 bases). The V end lost 2 bases, the J end lost 5 bases, and 15 bases lay between the germline ends. Per germline, CDR1 MNHNY and CDR2 SVGAGI (reference sequence). This CDR3 contains 15 residues. CDR3 in DNA: TGTGCCAGCAGTTACCTTACAGGGATTGGGGAGACCCAGTACTTC. Its translation is CASSYLTGIGETQYF.

J is TRBJ2-7 and V is TRBV27; the match to TRBD1 covers 8 bases. The V gene end was trimmed by 4 bases and the J gene end by 4 bases; junction bases not matched to a gene: 18. CDR3 length equals 18 residues. Germline V gene lookup returns CDR1 MNHEY and CDR2 SMNVEV (reference sequence). CDR3: CASSSYGTGESLPYEQYF. In DNA form, the CDR3 reads TGTGCCAGCAGTTCATACGGGACAGGCGAGTCTCTCCCTTACGAGCAGTACTTC.

The V and J genes are TRBV30 and TRBJ1-3; no clear D. With 1 base removed from V and 2 bases from J, the gap between germline ends came to 6 bases. CDR1 is GTSNPN, CDR2 SVGIG, per germline (reference sequence). The CDR3 contains 13 residues. The CDR3 DNA reads as TGTGCCTGGAGTGAGAACACTGGAAACACCATATATTTT. Its translation: CAWSENTGNTIYF. Looking up the rest from reference TRBV30 and TRBJ1-3 gives the full variable domain: SQTIHQWPATLVQPVGSPLSLECTVEGTSNPNLYWYRQAAGRGLQLLFYSVGIGQISSEVPQNLSASRPQDRQFILSSKKLLLSDSGFYLCAWSENTGNTIYFGEGSWLTVV.

The chain couples TRBV5-1 to TRBJ2-5; 7 bases match TRBD2. The CDR3 length is 16 residues. Germline V CDR1 and CDR2: SGHRS, YFSETQ. After removal of 0 bases from V and 1 base from J, the junction contained 6 bases not matched to a gene. CDR3 residues: CASSLDRRGSQETQYF. CDR3 nucleotide sequence: TGCGCCAGCAGCTTGGACCGGCGGGGGAGCCAAGAGACCCAGTACTTC.

This chain joins TRBV7-2 and TRBJ1-6; 8 bases align to TRBD1. The V gene end was trimmed by 6 bases and the J gene end by 9 bases; junction bases not matched to a gene: 4. CDR1 and CDR2 from the germline V gene are SGHTA and FQGNSA. This CDR3 spans 13 amino acids. CDR3 bases: TGTGCCAGCAGACAGGACAGGGTTTCACCCCTCCACTTT. Protein: CASRQDRVSPLHF.

The V and J genes are TRBV7-8 and TRBJ1-4; tentative D call: TRBD1 (5 bases). The CDR3 is made up of 14 amino acids. Germline loops: CDR1 SGHVS, CDR2 FQNEAQ. V lost 2 bases and J 6 bases, leaving 10 bases between the germline ends. In nucleotides, the CDR3 is TGTGCCAGCAGCTTACAGGGAGGGTATGAAAAACTGTTTTTT. Translating gives CASSLQGGYEKLFF. Complete variable domain (other parts from reference TRBV7-8 and TRBJ1-4): GAGVSQSPRYKVAKRGQDVALRCDPISGHVSLFWYQQALGQGPEFLTYFQNEAQLDKSGLPSDRFFAERPEGSVSTLKIQRTQQEDSAVYLCASSLQGGYEKLFFGSGTQLSVL.

The rearrangement joins TRBV29-1 to TRBJ1-2, with 10 positions matching TRBD1. Germline V CDR1 and CDR2: SQVTM, ANQGSEA. V gave up 4 bases and J gave up 7 bases; unmatched junction bases: 6. The CDR3 totals 13 residues. The CDR3 nucleotides read TGCAGCGTTGTGGACAGGGGGGATAGTGGCTACACCTTC. Translated, it gives CSVVDRGDSGYTF.

The genes are TRBV10-1 and TRBJ1-4; the match to TRBD1 covers 7 bases. This CDR3 spans 14 amino acids. The germline gives CDR1 WNHNN, CDR2 SYGVQD (reference sequence). The ends lost 3 bases at V and 3 bases at J; junction bases unmatched: 1. CDR3 nucleotides: TGCGCCAGCAGTGACGGGACAGCTAATGAAAAACTGTTTTTT. Translated: CASSDGTANEKLFF.